This TCR beta chain was found in a study of blood T cell repertoires in COVID-19. Study-level background: Whether acute or convalescent, the COVID-19 samples came from the United States, Italy and Spain. From T cells, B-cell-depleted T cells, or PBMCs came the material, which was cDNA or gDNA.

As originally analysed: Amplification with reference gene primers provided the estimates of nucleated cell counts. Clones were sequenced by immunoSEQ multiplex PCR, and TCRdb holds only the in-frame ones, with some missing. D and trimming come from the DNA, and the V and J calls and clone size come from that table. The sample has over 45,000 clones, 80% to 90% seen once. The CDR3 length is 17 residues. V was shortened by 3 bases and J by 3 bases, with 20 bases between the two germline ends. From germline, CDR1 is LNHDA and CDR2 SQIVND (reference sequence). The TCR originated in a woman older than 75 with acute or convalescent COVID-19. The specimen was peripheral blood. The V call is TRBV19, the J call TRBJ1-2; D remains ambiguous. The CDR3 is CASSMRELSTAHYGYTF. Written as DNA, the CDR3 is TGTGCCAGTAGTATGCGGGAACTCTCCACGGCCCACTATGGCTACACCTTC.